Included here is one TCR beta chain sequence, with context. Its antigen is unidentified. The CDR3 covers 16 residues. Between the trimmed V and J ends, which lost 4 bases and 5 bases, there was a span of 21 bases. The V gene's germline CDR1 is SGHRS and CDR2 YFSETQ. The data were taken from a study of PD-L1 blockade in urothelial cancer. Study context: Peripheral blood specimens exhibited a median yield of around 130,000 T cells.

Assay: immunoSEQ multiplex PCR; the TCRdb copy retains only in-frame clones and omits some. In the table there are tens of thousands of clones, almost 90% of which are singletons. Study-level points and caveats: Below-median pretreatment blood TCR clonality was associated with improved progression-free and overall survival.

Stated time point: peripheral blood 6 weeks after treatment start. The origin of this receptor is a man aged 55-75 years with urothelial cancer. The chain combines TRBV5-1 with TRBJ1-1; D possibly corresponds to TRBD1 (5 bases). Sequences were derived from PBMCs, sampled around atezolizumab (anti-PD-L1) treatment. DNA for the CDR3: TGCGCCAGCAGCCTTTCCTGGGGAGGTGGGGGAACTGAAGCTTTCTTT. This gives the protein CASSLSWGGGGTEAFF.